A selection of T cell receptor beta chains follows, all from one sample in a study of OX40 agonist ivuxolimab in advanced cancers. Assay: immunoSEQ multiplex PCR; the TCRdb copy retains only in-frame clones and omits some. The repertoire has 55,000 to 75,000 clones, roughly 82% of them found once; the top ten carry roughly 2.3%. The sample was CD4+ or CD8+ T cells sorted from blood, taken in a trial of the OX40 agonist ivuxolimab. The source is an adult with an advanced solid tumor such as melanoma, head and neck, liver or kidney cancer. CDR3s include the opening cysteine and the closing phenylalanine or tryptophan. The D gene is left open where the match is weak. Some rows mark clone size as missing; the rest say once, few, many or name a class of expanded clone.

TRBV30	NA	TRBJ1-2	NA	TGTGCCTGGAGTTCAGGCCGGACGGCGCACTATGGCTACACCTTC	CAWSSGRTAHYGYTF
TRBV2	few	TRBJ2-3	NA	TGTGCCAGCAGTGGGGGGCAGGACACACGTACGCAGTATTTT	CASSGGQDTRTQYF
TRBV10-3	NA	TRBJ2-5	NA	TGTGCCATCAGTGAGTCGAACGAAGAGACCCAGTACTTC	CAISESNEETQYF
TRBV14	NA	TRBJ2-5	TRBD2	TGTGCCAGCAGCCATGGACTAGCGGGGGGAGGTCAAGAGACCCAGTACTTC	CASSHGLAGGGQETQYF
TRBV2	NA	TRBJ2-1	TRBD1	TGTGCCAGCAGTGAAGCTACAGGGGGCTTGGGCCTGAATGAGCAGTTCTTC	CASSEATGGLGLNEQFF
TRBV7-9	once	TRBJ1-2	TRBD1	TGTGCCAGCAGCTTACATGGGGACAGGGTTGCGAAGACCTATGGCTACACCTTC	CASSLHGDRVAKTYGYTF
TRBV7-2	NA	TRBJ2-3	NA	TGTGCCAGCAGCTTCGGGGGCCCAAGATCAGATACGCAGTATTTT	CASSFGGPRSDTQYF
TRBV4-2	once	TRBJ2-7	TRBD2	TGTGCCAGCAGCCGGAGCGGGAGACCGTACGAGCAGTACTTC	CASSRSGRPYEQYF
TRBV29-1	NA	TRBJ1-1	NA	TGCAGCGTGGGGCCGGACCGGGCCACTGAAGCTTTCTTT	CSVGPDRATEAFF
TRBV30	NA	TRBJ2-3	TRBD2	TGTGCCCGTAATAGCGGGAGGGCGATAGATACGCAGTATTTT	CARNSGRAIDTQYF
TRBV15	NA	TRBJ2-1	NA	TGTGCCACCAGCCTGACAGAGTCCTACAATGAGCAGTTCTTC	CATSLTESYNEQFF
TRBV30	NA	TRBJ1-1	NA	TGTGCCTGCGGGGGACCGCCGATGGGGGAAGCTTTCTTT	CACGGPPMGEAFF
TRBV7-6	NA	TRBJ1-1	NA	TGTGCCAGCAGCTTAGGTCAGAACACTGAAGCTTTCTTT	CASSLGQNTEAFF
TRBV5-4	NA	TRBJ2-5	NA	TGTGCCAGCAGCTTGGATCCGGGCCTCTGGGCCCAGTACTTC	CASSLDPGLWAQYF
TRBV19	NA	TRBJ1-1	NA	TGTGCCAGTATCGGCAAAATGAACACTGAAGCTTTCTTT	CASIGKMNTEAFF
TRBV5-1	NA	TRBJ2-5	NA	TGCGCCAGCAGCCTGACAGGGAGGACTCAAGAGACCCAGTACTTC	CASSLTGRTQETQYF
TRBV4-1	NA	TRBJ1-2	NA	TGCGCCAGCAGCCAAGGGAGTGGGGATGGCTACACCTTC	CASSQGSGDGYTF
TRBV6-6	once	TRBJ1-5	TRBD1	TGTGCCAGCAGACCCGGGACAGGGGGAGTTCAGCCCCAGCATTTT	CASRPGTGGVQPQHF
TRBV9	NA	TRBJ2-4	NA	TGTGCCAGCAGCTTGGGTACCAAAAACATTCAGTACTTC	CASSLGTKNIQYF
TRBV10-3	NA	TRBJ2-7	TRBD1	TGTGCCATCAGTGGGGACAGGGTAAAGTCCTACGAGCAGTACTTC	CAISGDRVKSYEQYF
TRBV7-2	NA	TRBJ1-5	NA	TGTGCCAGCAGCTTAAGGCAAGGGTTTGGCAATCAGCCCCAGCATTTT	CASSLRQGFGNQPQHF
TRBV21-1	NA	TRBJ2-1	NA	TGTGCCAGCAGCCTTGGGACTGCTCTCATGGGTTACAATGAGCAGTTCTTC	CASSLGTALMGYNEQFF
TRBV11-3	NA	TRBJ1-5	NA	TGTGCCAGCAGCTTAGATCGTGGGGACAATCAGCCCCAGCATTTT	CASSLDRGDNQPQHF
TRBV19	NA	TRBJ2-1	NA	TGTGCCAGTAGTATAGGGCTGCGAAGCTCCTACAATGAGCAGTTCTTC	CASSIGLRSSYNEQFF
TRBV19	NA	TRBJ2-7	TRBD2	TGTGCCAGTAGTCTCAACCCCGGGACTAGCGGGAGGGCCAGGGAGCAGTACTTC	CASSLNPGTSGRAREQYF
TRBV19	NA	TRBJ2-7	NA	TGTGCCAGTAGTATTAGTGGAACCTACGAGCAGTACTTC	CASSISGTYEQYF
TRBV16	NA	TRBJ2-1	NA	TGTGCCAGCAGCCAATCAGCGCAGCATGAGCAGTTCTTC	CASSQSAQHEQFF
TRBV15	NA	TRBJ2-3	NA	TGTGCCACCAGCAGAGATCTTGCAGATACGCAGTATTTT	CATSRDLADTQYF
TRBV7-2	NA	TRBJ2-5	TRBD2	TGTGCCAGCAGCGGACTAGCTCAGGTTGAGACCCAGTACTTC	CASSGLAQVETQYF
TRBV30	NA	TRBJ1-1	NA	TGTGCCTGGATGGGAACAGGGCGTACTGAAGCTTTCTTT	CAWMGTGRTEAFF
TRBV11-2	NA	TRBJ1-3	NA	TGTGCCAGCAGCTTAGCTGGAAACACCATATATTTT	CASSLAGNTIYF
TRBV5-1	few	TRBJ2-2	TRBD2	TGCGCCAGCATGGGACTAGCGGGAGAATTCAACACCGGGGAGCTGTTTTTT	CASMGLAGEFNTGELFF
TRBV28	NA	TRBJ2-4	TRBD1	TGTGCCAGCAGTAAGCGACAGGGGGCTTATAACATTCAGTACTTC	CASSKRQGAYNIQYF
TRBV5-1	NA	TRBJ2-6	TRBD2	TGCGCCAGCAGCTTGGCCCTAGCGGGGCGCGGGGGGGCTGGGGCCAACGTCCTGACTTTC	CASSLALAGRGGAGANVLTF
TRBV30	NA	TRBJ2-1	TRBD2	TGTGCCTGGAGTGTCGGTAGCGGGGGGGCAAATGAGCAGTTCTTC	CAWSVGSGGANEQFF
TRBV7-2	NA	TRBJ2-3	NA	TGTGCCAGCAGCACGGGACGATCCGTTACGCAGTATTTT	CASSTGRSVTQYF
TRBV2	NA	TRBJ2-3	TRBD2	TGTGCCAGAAGAAGCGGGGGGGAGGAAGGCACAGATACGCAGTATTTT	CARRSGGEEGTDTQYF
TRBV6-5	NA	TRBJ2-7	TRBD2	TGTGCCAGCAGACGCCTAGCGGGATTCTCCTACGAGCAGTACTTC	CASRRLAGFSYEQYF
TRBV6-6	NA	TRBJ1-4	TRBD1	TGTGCCAGCGCACCGGGACAGGGTTATGAAAAACTGTTTTTT	CASAPGQGYEKLFF
TRBV6-1	NA	TRBJ2-3	TRBD1	TGTGCCAGCACGACAGGGATAGATACGCAGTATTTT	CASTTGIDTQYF
TRBV13	NA	TRBJ1-5	NA	TGTGCCAGCAGCTTAGGGGGGGCTGGTGGTCAGCCCCAGCATTTT	CASSLGGAGGQPQHF
TRBV2	NA	TRBJ2-2	NA	TGTGCCAGCAGTCAAAGCGGAACCAACACCGGGGAGCTGTTTTTT	CASSQSGTNTGELFF
TRBV11-3	medium-sized	TRBJ2-7	NA	TGTGCCAGCAGCTCAAATCGAGGCTCCTACGAGCAGTACTTC	CASSSNRGSYEQYF
TRBV10-1	NA	TRBJ2-7	TRBD2	TGCGCCAGCAGGACCCGGACTAGTAGGGGACTCGGCGAGCAGTACTTC	CASRTRTSRGLGEQYF
TRBV7-2	once	TRBJ2-3	NA	TGTGCCAGCAGCTTCGACCGAGCCGCAGATACGCAGTATTTT	CASSFDRAADTQYF
TRBV30	few	TRBJ1-5	TRBD1	TGTGCCTGGGGACAGGGGGGTCAGCCCCAGCATTTT	CAWGQGGQPQHF
TRBV5-4	NA	TRBJ2-3	TRBD2	TGTGCCAGCAGCTTGGCTGGACTAGCGGGAGTGTTGGGCACAGATACGCAGTATTTT	CASSLAGLAGVLGTDTQYF
TRBV6-1	few	TRBJ2-3	NA	TGTGCCAGCAGTGAACCTCCTAGCACAGATACGCAGTATTTT	CASSEPPSTDTQYF
TRBV4-2	NA	TRBJ2-7	NA	TGTGCCAGCAGCCAAGATTCAGGGACCTACGAGCAGTACTTC	CASSQDSGTYEQYF